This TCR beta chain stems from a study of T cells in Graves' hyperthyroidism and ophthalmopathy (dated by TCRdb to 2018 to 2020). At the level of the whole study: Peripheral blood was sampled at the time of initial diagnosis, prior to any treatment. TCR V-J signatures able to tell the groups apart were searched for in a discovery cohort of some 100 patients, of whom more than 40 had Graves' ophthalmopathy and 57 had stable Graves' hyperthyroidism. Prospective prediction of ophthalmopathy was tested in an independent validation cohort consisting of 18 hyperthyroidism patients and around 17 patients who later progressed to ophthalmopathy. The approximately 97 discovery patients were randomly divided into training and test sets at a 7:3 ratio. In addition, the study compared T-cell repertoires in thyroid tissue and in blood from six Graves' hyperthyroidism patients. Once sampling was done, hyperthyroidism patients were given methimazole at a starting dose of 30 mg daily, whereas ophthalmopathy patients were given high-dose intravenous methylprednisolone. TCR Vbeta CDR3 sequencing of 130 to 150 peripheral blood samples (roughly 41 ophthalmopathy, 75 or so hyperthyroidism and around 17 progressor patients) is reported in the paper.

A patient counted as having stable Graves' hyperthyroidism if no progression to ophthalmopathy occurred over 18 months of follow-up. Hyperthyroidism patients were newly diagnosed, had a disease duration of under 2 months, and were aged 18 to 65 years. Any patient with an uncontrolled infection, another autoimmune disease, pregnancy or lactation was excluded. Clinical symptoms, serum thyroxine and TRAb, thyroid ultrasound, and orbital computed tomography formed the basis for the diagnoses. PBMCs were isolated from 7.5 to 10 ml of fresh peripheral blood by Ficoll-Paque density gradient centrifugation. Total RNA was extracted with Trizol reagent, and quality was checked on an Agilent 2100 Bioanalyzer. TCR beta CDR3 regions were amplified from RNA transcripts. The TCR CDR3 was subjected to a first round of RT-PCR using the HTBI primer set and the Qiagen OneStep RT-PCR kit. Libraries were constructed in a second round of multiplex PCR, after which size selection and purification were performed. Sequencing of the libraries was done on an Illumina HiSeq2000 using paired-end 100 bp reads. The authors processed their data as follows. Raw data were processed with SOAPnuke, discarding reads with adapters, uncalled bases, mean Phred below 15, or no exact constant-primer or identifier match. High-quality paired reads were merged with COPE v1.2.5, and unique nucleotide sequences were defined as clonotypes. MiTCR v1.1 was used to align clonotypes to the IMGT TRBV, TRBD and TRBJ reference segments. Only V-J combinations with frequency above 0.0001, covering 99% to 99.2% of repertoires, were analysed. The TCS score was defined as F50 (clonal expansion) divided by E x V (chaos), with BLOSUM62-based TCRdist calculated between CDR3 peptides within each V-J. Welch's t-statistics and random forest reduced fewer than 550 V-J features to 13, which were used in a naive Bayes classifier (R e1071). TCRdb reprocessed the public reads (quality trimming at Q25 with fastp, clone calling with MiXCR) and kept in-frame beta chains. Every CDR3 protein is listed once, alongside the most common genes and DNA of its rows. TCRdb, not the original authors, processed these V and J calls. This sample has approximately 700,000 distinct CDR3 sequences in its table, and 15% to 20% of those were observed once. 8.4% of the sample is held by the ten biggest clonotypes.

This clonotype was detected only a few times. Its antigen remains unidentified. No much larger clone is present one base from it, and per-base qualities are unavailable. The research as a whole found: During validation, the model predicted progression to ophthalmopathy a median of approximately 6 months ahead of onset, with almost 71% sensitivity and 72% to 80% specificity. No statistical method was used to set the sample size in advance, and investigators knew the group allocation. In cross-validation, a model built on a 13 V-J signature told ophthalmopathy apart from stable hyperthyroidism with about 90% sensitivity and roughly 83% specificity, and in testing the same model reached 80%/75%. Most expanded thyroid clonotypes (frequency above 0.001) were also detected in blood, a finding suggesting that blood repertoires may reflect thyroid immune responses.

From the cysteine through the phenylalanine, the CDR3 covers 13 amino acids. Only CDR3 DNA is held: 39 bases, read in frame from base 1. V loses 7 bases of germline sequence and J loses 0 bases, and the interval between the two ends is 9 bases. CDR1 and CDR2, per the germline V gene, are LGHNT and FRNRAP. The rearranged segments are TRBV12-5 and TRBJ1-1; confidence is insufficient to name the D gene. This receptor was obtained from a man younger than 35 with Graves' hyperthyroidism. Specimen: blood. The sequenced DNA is TGTGCTAGTGCCACAAGCCTGAACACTGAAGCTTTCTTT. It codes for CASATSLNTEAFF.